This T cell receptor beta chain appears in the sequencing data of a study of blood T cells in healthy people across ages. The CDR3 contains 18 residues. Germline CDR1 reads LGHNA; CDR2 reads YNFKEQ. Losses at the gene ends were 2 bases for V and 4 bases for J; bases not matched to a gene: 10. Through a sample-barcoded 5' primer and a J-beta primer mix, a second PCR was run for roughly 6 to 11 cycles. TCRdb called the 5' RACE reads again in MiXCR, with one record for every CDR3 protein. This sample carries about 800,000 distinct CDR3 sequences, roughly 60% of them seen once, and the ten largest clones take 20% to 25%.

The sequencing input was blood. The source is a young man in good health. V gene TRBV4-2 combines with J gene TRBJ2-1, with 11 bases aligning to TRBD2. The CDR3 nucleotides read TGTGCCAGCAGCCAACTCGACCTGGGGACTAGCGGTTACAATGAGCAGTTCTTC. Amino acid sequence: CASSQLDLGTSGYNEQFF.